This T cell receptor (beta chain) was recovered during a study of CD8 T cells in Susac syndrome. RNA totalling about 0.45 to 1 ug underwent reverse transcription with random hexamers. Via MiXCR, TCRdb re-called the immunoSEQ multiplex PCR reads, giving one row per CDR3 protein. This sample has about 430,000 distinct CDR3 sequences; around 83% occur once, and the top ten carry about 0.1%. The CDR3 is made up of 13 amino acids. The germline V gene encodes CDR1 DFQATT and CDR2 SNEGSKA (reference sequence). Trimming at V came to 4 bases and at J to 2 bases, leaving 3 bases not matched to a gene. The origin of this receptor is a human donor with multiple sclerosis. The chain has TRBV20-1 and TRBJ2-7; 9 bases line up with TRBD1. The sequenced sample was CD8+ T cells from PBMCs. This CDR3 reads CSANGTGPYEQYF. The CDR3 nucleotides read TGCAGTGCTAACGGGACAGGGCCCTACGAGCAGTACTTC.